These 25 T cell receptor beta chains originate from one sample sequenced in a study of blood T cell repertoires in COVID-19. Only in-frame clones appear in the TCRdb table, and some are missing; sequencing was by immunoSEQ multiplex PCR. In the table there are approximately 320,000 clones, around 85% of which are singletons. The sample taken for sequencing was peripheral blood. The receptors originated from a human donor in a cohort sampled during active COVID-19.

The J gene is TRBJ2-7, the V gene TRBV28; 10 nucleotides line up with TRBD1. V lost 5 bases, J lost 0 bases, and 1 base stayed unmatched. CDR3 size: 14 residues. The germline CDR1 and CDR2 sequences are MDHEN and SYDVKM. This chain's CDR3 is CASSGQGGSYEQYF. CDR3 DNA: TGTGCCAGCAGTGGACAGGGGGGCTCCTACGAGCAGTACTTC.

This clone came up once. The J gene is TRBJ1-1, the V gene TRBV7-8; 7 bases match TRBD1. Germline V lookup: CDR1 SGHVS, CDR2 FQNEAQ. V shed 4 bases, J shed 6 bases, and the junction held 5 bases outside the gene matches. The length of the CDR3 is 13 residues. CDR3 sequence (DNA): TGTGCCAGCAGCTCGACAGGGAGGCCTGAAGCTTTCTTT. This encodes CASSSTGRPEAFF.

CDR3 nucleotide sequence: TGTGCCAGCAGCCTACAGGGTTCGGACGGTGAAGCTTTCTTT. The encoded protein is CASSLQGSDGEAFF. The rearrangement joins TRBV5-4 to TRBJ1-1, with TRBD1 as a possible D gene (6 bases). The CDR3 covers 14 residues. Looked up from germline, CDR1 is SGHNT and CDR2 is YYREEE (reference sequence). V lost 4 bases, J lost 7 bases, and 17 bases lay in between.

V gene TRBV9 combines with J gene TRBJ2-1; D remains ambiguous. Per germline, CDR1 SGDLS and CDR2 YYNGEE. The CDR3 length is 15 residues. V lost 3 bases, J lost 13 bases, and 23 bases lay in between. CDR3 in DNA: TGTGCCAGCAGCGAAAACAGTCGAATCGTGAAAACACAGTTCTTC. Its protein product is CASSENSRIVKTQFF.

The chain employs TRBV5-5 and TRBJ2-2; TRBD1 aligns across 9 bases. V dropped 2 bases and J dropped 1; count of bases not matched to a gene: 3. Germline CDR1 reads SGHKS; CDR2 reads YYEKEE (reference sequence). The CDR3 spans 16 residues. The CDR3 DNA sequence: TGTGCCAGCAGCTTAATGGGACAGGGGAACACCGGGGAGCTGTTTTTT. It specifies CASSLMGQGNTGELFF.

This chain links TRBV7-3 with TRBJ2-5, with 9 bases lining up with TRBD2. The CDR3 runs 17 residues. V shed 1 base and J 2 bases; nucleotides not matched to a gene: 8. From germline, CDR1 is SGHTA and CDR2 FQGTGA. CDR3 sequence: CASSLIAGVSRQETQYF. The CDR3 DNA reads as TGTGCCAGCAGCTTAATAGCGGGGGTTTCGAGGCAAGAGACCCAGTACTTC.

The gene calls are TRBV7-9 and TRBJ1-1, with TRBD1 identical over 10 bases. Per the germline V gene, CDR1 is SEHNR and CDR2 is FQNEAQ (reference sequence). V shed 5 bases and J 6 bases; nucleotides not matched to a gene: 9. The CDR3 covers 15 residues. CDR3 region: CASSDRDRGGSEAFF. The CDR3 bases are TGTGCCAGCAGCGACCGGGACAGGGGTGGGTCTGAAGCTTTCTTT.

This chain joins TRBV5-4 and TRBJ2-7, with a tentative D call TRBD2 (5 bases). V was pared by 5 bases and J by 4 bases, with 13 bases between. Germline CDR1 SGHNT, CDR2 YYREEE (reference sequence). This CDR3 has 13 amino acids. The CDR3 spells CASRGLDSYEQYF. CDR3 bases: TGTGCCAGCAGAGGACTTGATAGTTACGAGCAGTACTTC.

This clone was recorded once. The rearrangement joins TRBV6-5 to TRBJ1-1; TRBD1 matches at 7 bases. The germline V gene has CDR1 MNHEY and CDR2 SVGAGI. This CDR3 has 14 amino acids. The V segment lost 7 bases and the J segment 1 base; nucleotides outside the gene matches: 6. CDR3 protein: CASILGTANTEAFF. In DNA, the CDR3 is TGTGCCAGCATCCTCGGGACAGCGAACACTGAAGCTTTCTTT.

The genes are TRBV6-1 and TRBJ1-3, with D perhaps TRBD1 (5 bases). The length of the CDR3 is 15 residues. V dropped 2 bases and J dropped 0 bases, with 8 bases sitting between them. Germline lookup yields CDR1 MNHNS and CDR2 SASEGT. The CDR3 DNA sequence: TGTGCCAGCAGTGAAACAGGCGCCTCTGGAAACACCATATATTTT. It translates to CASSETGASGNTIYF.

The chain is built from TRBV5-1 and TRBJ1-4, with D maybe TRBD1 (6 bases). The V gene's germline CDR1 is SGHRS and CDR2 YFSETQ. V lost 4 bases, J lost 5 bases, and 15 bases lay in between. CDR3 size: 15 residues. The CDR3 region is CASSQGQSRNEKLFF. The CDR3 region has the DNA TGCGCCAGCAGCCAAGGACAGTCGAGAAATGAAAAACTGTTTTTT.

The chain's CDR3 is CASSHRIDTEAFF. Written as DNA, the CDR3 is TGTGCCAGCAGCCACAGGATAGACACTGAAGCTTTCTTT. This chain connects TRBV4-2 to TRBJ1-1; no clear D gene. This CDR3 region has 13 residues. In germline, CDR1 is LGHNA, CDR2 YNFKEQ. The V gene lost 3 bases and the J gene lost 3 bases, with 8 bases spanning the gap.

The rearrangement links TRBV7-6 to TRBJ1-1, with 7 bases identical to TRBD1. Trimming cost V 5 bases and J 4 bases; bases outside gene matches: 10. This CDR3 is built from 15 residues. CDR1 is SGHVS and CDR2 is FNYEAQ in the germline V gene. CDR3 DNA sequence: TGTGCCAGCAGCCCAAGGACAGGCTCGGGCACTGAAGCTTTCTTT. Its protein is CASSPRTGSGTEAFF.

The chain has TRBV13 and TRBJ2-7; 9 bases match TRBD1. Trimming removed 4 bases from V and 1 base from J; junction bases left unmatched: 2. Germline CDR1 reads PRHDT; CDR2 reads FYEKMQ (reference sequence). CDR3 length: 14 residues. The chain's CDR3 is CASSSGTGSYEQYF. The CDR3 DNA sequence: TGTGCCAGCAGCTCCGGGACAGGGTCCTACGAGCAGTACTTC.

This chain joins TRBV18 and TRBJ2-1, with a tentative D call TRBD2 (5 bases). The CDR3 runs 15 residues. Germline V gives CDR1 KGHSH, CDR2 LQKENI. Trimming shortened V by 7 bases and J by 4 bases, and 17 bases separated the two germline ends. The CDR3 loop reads CASFQAGLPYNEQFF. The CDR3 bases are TGTGCCAGCTTCCAGGCGGGCCTACCTTACAATGAGCAGTTCTTC.

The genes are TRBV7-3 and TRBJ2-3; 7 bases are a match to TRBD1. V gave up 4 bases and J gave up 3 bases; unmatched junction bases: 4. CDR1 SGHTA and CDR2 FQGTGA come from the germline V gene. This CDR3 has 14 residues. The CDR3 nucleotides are TGTGCCAGCAGCTGGGACAGCTCTACAGATACGCAGTATTTT. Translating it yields CASSWDSSTDTQYF.

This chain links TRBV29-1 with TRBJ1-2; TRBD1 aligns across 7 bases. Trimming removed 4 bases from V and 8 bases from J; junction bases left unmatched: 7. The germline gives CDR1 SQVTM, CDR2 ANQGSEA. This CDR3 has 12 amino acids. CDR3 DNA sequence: TGCAGCGTTGCTGGGGACAGTGTAGGCTACACCTTC. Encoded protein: CSVAGDSVGYTF.

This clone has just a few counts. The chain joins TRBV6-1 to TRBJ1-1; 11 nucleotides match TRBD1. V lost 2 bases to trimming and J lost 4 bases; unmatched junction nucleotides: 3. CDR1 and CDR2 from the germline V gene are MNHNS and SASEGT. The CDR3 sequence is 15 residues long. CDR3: CASSESGTGGTEAFF. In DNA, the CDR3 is TGTGCCAGCAGTGAAAGTGGGACAGGGGGCACTGAAGCTTTCTTT.

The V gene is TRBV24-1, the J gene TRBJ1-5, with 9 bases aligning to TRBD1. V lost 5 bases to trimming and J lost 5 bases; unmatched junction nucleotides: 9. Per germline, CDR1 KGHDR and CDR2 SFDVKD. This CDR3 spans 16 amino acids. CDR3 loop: CATSVAGQGNDQPQHF. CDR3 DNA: TGTGCCACCAGTGTTGCGGGACAGGGAAATGATCAGCCCCAGCATTTT.

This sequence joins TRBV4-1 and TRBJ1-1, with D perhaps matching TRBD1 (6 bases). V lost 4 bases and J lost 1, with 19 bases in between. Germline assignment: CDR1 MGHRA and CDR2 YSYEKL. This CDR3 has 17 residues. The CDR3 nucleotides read TGCGCCAGCAGCCTCACGCAGTTACAGGGTGGGAACACTGAAGCTTTCTTT. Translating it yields CASSLTQLQGGNTEAFF.

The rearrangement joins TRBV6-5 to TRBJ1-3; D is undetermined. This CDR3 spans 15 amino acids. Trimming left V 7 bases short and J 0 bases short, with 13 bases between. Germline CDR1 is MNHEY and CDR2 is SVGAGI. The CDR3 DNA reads TGTGCCAGCAAAAGTGACGGGAGCTCTGGAAACACCATATATTTT. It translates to CASKSDGSSGNTIYF.

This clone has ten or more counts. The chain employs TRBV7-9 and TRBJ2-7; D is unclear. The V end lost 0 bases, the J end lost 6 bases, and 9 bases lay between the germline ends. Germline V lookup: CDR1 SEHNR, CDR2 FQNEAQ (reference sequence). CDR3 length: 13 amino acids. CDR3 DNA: TGTGCCAGCAGCTTAGCGTCTTTCCCCGAGCAGTACTTC. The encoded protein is CASSLASFPEQYF.

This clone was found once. CDR3: CASSPGLAGSPRNEQFF. The CDR3 DNA is TGTGCCAGTAGCCCCGGACTAGCGGGGTCTCCTCGTAATGAGCAGTTCTTC. This chain links TRBV19 with TRBJ2-1; 12 nucleotides agree with TRBD2. Germline loops: CDR1 LNHDA, CDR2 SQIVND (reference sequence). The CDR3 runs 17 residues. With 6 bases clipped from V and 7 bases from J, the junction kept 13 bases outside the gene matches.

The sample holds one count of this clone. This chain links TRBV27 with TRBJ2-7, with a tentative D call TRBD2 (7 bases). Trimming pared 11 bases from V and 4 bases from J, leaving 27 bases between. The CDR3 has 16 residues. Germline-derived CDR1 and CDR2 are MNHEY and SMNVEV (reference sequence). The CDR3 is CAAGLINRGGLYEQYF. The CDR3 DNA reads TGTGCCGCAGGCCTTATAAATAGGGGGGGTTTATACGAGCAGTACTTC.

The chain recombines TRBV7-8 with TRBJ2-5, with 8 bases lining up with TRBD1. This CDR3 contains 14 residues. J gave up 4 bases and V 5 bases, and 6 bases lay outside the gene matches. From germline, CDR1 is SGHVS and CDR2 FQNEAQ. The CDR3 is CASSMRTGRETQYF. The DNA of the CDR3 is TGTGCCAGCAGCATGAGGACAGGGCGAGAGACCCAGTACTTC.